These 27 T cell receptor beta chains originate from one sample sequenced in a study of regulatory T cells in long-lasting Graves disease. Time point in this sample: newly diagnosed GD, antithyroid drugs for less than 3 months. PBMC-extracted RNA yielded the TCR library. HTBI primers from iRepertoire and Arm-PCR of CDR3 regions yielded the TCR beta libraries. TCRdb re-analysed the multiplex PCR reads in MiXCR, keeping a single row per CDR3 protein. The sample includes fewer than 450,000 distinct CDR3 sequences, 14% to 15% of them seen just once. The data also belong to a second study, concerning T cells in Graves' hyperthyroidism and ophthalmopathy.

Material: peripheral blood mononuclear cells (PBMCs), obtained at new diagnosis, from a patient treated with antithyroid drugs. These receptors were obtained from a middle-aged woman with Graves disease.

This clonotype was counted a few times. This CDR3 reads CAWSRPLAGARNEQFF. CDR3 DNA sequence: TGTGCCTGGAGCAGACCACTAGCGGGAGCTAGAAATGAGCAGTTCTTC. The V and J genes are TRBV30 and TRBJ2-1, with 11 bases lining up with TRBD2. The V and J ends lost 3 bases and 7 bases, in that order; junction bases with no gene match: 11. Germline V CDR1 and CDR2: GTSNPN, SVGIG (reference sequence). This CDR3 spans 16 amino acids.

The genes are TRBV6-5 and TRBJ2-1; D call uncertain. V lost 2 bases, J lost 4 bases, and 6 bases lay in between. The CDR3 contains 13 residues. Germline V lookup: CDR1 MNHEY, CDR2 SVGAGI. The CDR3 DNA reads as TGTGCCAGCAGTTACGAGCATTACAATGAGCAGTTCTTC. It encodes CASSYEHYNEQFF.

The chain carries TRBV5-8 and TRBJ1-3; possible D gene TRBD1, 5 bases. Looked up from germline, CDR1 is SGHTS and CDR2 is YDEGEE. Trimming took off 1 base at V and 0 bases at J, with 11 bases between the two ends. The CDR3 sequence is 16 residues long. The CDR3 DNA reads as TGTGCCAGCAGCTTGATAGGGACCCTCTCTGGAAACACCATATATTTT. Protein: CASSLIGTLSGNTIYF.

A few counts support this clonotype. The V call is TRBV28, the J call TRBJ1-2; TRBD1 is a possible D gene (6 bases). The CDR3 contains 17 residues. Trimming took off 3 bases at V and 3 bases at J, with 20 bases between the two ends. Germline values: CDR1 MDHEN, CDR2 SYDVKM. Here the CDR3 DNA reads TGTGCCAGCAGTTTTATAGGGGGGAGCAGGGGAGACTATGGCTACACCTTC. Its translation is CASSFIGGSRGDYGYTF.

This clonotype has ten or more counts. The rearrangement links TRBV6-2 or TRBV6-3 to TRBJ2-1; 13 positions match TRBD2. CDR1 and CDR2 from the germline V gene are MNHEY and SVGEGT. CDR3 length: 18 residues. Losses at the gene ends were 2 bases for V and 3 bases for J; bases not matched to a gene: 7. The CDR3 coding sequence is TGTGCCAGCAGTTACATGGAACTAGCGGGAGGGAACTACAATGAGCAGTTCTTC. It codes for CASSYMELAGGNYNEQFF.

This rearrangement joins TRBV11-3 to TRBJ1-1; D uncertain. This CDR3 is built from 14 residues. The germline V and J ends were trimmed by 3 bases and 2 bases, with 10 bases remaining between them. CDR1 and CDR2 from the germline V gene are SGHNT and YENEEA. The CDR3 DNA sequence: TGTGCCAGCAGCTTGGAACAGCTAAACACTGAAGCTTTCTTT. This codes for CASSLEQLNTEAFF.

CDR3: CASSQDRGGAGQGVTGELFF. CDR3 DNA sequence: TGCGCCAGCAGCCAAGATCGGGGGGGTGCGGGACAGGGGGTTACCGGGGAGCTGTTTTTT. V and J are TRBV4-3 and TRBJ2-2; TRBD1 matches 11 bases. The CDR3 is 20 residues long. The J segment lost 5 bases and the V segment lost 0 bases, leaving 14 bases of the junction unmatched. CDR1 LGHNA and CDR2 YSLEER come from the germline V gene.

This clonotype was counted at least ten times. The rearrangement uses TRBV18 and TRBJ2-5, with 7 bases that match TRBD2. CDR3 length: 14 amino acids. J was trimmed by 5 bases and V by 4 bases; bases with no gene match: 7. Per the germline V gene, CDR1 is KGHSH and CDR2 is LQKENI. The CDR3, as DNA: TGTGCCAGCTCACACGGGGGGTCAGCGGAGACCCAGTACTTC. Protein: CASSHGGSAETQYF.

This chain connects TRBV2 to TRBJ2-7; D might be TRBD1 (6 bases). The CDR3 totals 14 residues. Trimming left V 1 base short and J 7 bases short, with 14 bases between. CDR1 is SNHLY, CDR2 FYNNEI, per germline. Here the CDR3 DNA reads TGTGCCAGCAGTGAAGTGGGGGCCAGGGGAGAGCAGTACTTC. Translation: CASSEVGARGEQYF.

This clonotype was counted many times. V usage is TRBV30 and J usage is TRBJ2-3, with D possibly TRBD2 on 6 matching bases. Germline V gene lookup returns CDR1 GTSNPN and CDR2 SVGIG (reference sequence). This CDR3 contains 10 residues. V shed 1 base and J shed 10 bases, with 6 bases lying between them. CDR3 coding DNA: TGTGCCTGGAGTGGGAGGGCGCAGTATTTT. Translating it yields CAWSGRAQYF.

The genes are TRBV19 and TRBJ1-3; TRBD1 matches at 7 bases. J lost 2 bases, V lost 6 bases, and 10 bases had no gene match. Germline V CDR1 and CDR2: LNHDA, SQIVND (reference sequence). The CDR3 runs 16 residues. The CDR3 sequence is CASRRQGGFTGNTIYF. CDR3 in DNA: TGTGCCAGTAGACGGCAGGGGGGATTCACTGGAAACACCATATATTTT. Full variable domain (rest looked up from reference TRBV19 and TRBJ1-3): DGGITQSPKYLFRKEGQNVTLSCEQNLNHDAMYWYRQDPGQGLRLIYYSQIVNDFQKGDIAEGYSVSREKKESFPLTVTSAQKNPTAFYLCASRRQGGFTGNTIYFGEGSWLTVV.

This clonotype was detected ten times or more. V is TRBV7-8 and J is TRBJ2-3; D is perhaps TRBD2 (5 bases). CDR1 SGHVS and CDR2 FQNEAQ come from the germline V gene. This CDR3 contains 14 residues. Trimming shortened V by 5 bases and J by 4 bases, and 13 bases separated the two germline ends. CDR3 bases: TGTGCCAGCAGCGCTACTAGACTCCCAGATACGCAGTATTTT. This translates into CASSATRLPDTQYF.

V and J are TRBV6-2 or TRBV6-3 and TRBJ1-5, with D maybe TRBD1 (6 bases). This CDR3 comprises 17 residues. Between the trimmed V and J ends, which lost 2 bases and 4 bases, there was a span of 18 bases. Germline CDR1 MNHEY, CDR2 SVGEGT. The DNA of the CDR3 is TGTGCCAGCAGTTACCCCCTCGGGGGGCAACCAAATCAGCCCCAGCATTTT. Its translation is CASSYPLGGQPNQPQHF.

This clonotype came up many times. The gene calls are TRBV7-8 and TRBJ2-2; D is possibly TRBD2 (5 bases). Trimming pared 5 bases from V and 2 bases from J, leaving 15 bases between. The CDR3 loop spans 16 amino acids. CDR1 and CDR2 (germline): SGHVS, FQNEAQ. Written as DNA, the CDR3 is TGTGCCAGCAGCCTCAATGATGGAGGAAACACCGGGGAGCTGTTTTTT. It yields the protein CASSLNDGGNTGELFF. Filled out from reference TRBV7-8 and TRBJ2-2, the complete variable domain reads GAGVSQSPRYKVAKRGQDVALRCDPISGHVSLFWYQQALGQGPEFLTYFQNEAQLDKSGLPSDRFFAERPEGSVSTLKIQRTQQEDSAVYLCASSLNDGGNTGELFFGEGSRLTVL.

This clonotype appeared many times. V and J are TRBV12-3 or TRBV12-4 and TRBJ2-7; TRBD2 aligns across 13 bases. Losses at the gene ends were 4 bases for V and 1 base for J; bases not matched to a gene: 7. The CDR3 has 17 residues. The CDR3 DNA reads as TGTGCCAGCAGTTCTGGACTAGCGGGAGTACAATCCTACGAGCAGTACTTC. This translates into CASSSGLAGVQSYEQYF.

The rearrangement links TRBV5-8 to TRBJ1-5; D not resolved. Germline V CDR1 and CDR2: SGHTS, YDEGEE. Trimming took off 4 bases at V and 2 bases at J, with 16 bases between the two ends. The CDR3 spans 16 residues. CDR3: CASSMPESGGNQPQHF. CDR3 DNA sequence: TGTGCCAGCAGCATGCCGGAGAGTGGTGGCAATCAGCCCCAGCATTTT.

This clonotype was counted ten times or more. V and J are TRBV2 and TRBJ2-7; a weak D match, TRBD2 (6 bases). Germline loops: CDR1 SNHLY, CDR2 FYNNEI. The V and J ends lost 6 bases and 0 bases respectively, with 9 bases between them. The CDR3 covers 13 residues. The CDR3 sequence: CASRGTSSYEQYF. As DNA, the CDR3 is TGTGCCAGCAGGGGGACTTCCTCCTACGAGCAGTACTTC.

This clonotype was counted ten times or more. This chain uses TRBV28 with TRBJ2-1, with TRBD2 matching over 9 bases. V shed 5 bases, J shed 10 bases, and the junction held 12 bases outside the gene matches. This CDR3 has 15 amino acids. Per germline, CDR1 MDHEN and CDR2 SYDVKM. CDR3 region: CASSPRVAGEYEQFF. CDR3 nucleotides: TGTGCCAGCAGTCCCCGCGTAGCGGGAGAATACGAGCAGTTCTTC.

There are many counts of this clonotype. The chain recombines TRBV19 with TRBJ1-2; D possibly corresponds to TRBD1 (5 bases). This CDR3 spans 17 amino acids. The germline V gene encodes CDR1 LNHDA and CDR2 SQIVND (reference sequence). With 6 bases removed from V and 8 bases from J, the gap between germline ends came to 28 bases. CDR3 coding DNA: TGTGCCAGTAGCCCAGAGGGACCACAGCTGGACACTGGGGGCTACACCTTC. Its protein is CASSPEGPQLDTGGYTF.

Many counts were recorded for this clonotype. The chain employs TRBV6-2 or TRBV6-3 and TRBJ1-5; 9 nucleotides match TRBD1. This CDR3 comprises 14 residues. CDR1 is MNHEY and CDR2 is SVGEGT in the germline V gene. Losses at the gene ends were 7 bases for V and 5 bases for J; bases not matched to a gene: 6. CDR3 sequence reads: CASILDRGDQPQHF. In DNA, the CDR3 is TGTGCCAGCATCCTGGACAGGGGAGATCAGCCCCAGCATTTT.

The gene calls are TRBV12-3 or TRBV12-4 and TRBJ2-6, with D perhaps TRBD2 (6 bases). The V end was cut by 3 bases, the J end by 4 bases, with 10 bases between. This CDR3 region has 15 residues. The CDR3 DNA is TGTGCCAGCAGTTTGGAGGGGCGAGGGGCCAACGTCCTGACTTTC. Amino acid sequence: CASSLEGRGANVLTF.

This clonotype came up many times. The rearrangement joins TRBV27 to TRBJ1-2; 7 bases map to TRBD1. The CDR3 totals 15 residues. Per the germline V gene, CDR1 is MNHEY and CDR2 is SMNVEV (reference sequence). The V gene end was trimmed by 5 bases and the J gene end by 5 bases; junction bases not matched to a gene: 11. The CDR3 loop reads CASSPRQGGGYGYTF. For the CDR3, the DNA is TGTGCCAGCAGTCCCAGACAGGGAGGGGGTTATGGCTACACCTTC.

The chain uses TRBV7-9 and TRBJ1-1; the D is unclear. Germline CDR1 reads SEHNR; CDR2 reads FQNEAQ (reference sequence). V was clipped by 1 base and J by 9 bases, with 6 bases between them. CDR3 size: 11 residues. CDR3 sequence (DNA): TGTGCCAGCAGCTTAGACAGCAAAGCTTTCTTT. Translating it yields CASSLDSKAFF.

As for this clonotype: One base away lies a much larger clone, so this may be a sequencing read error. The rearrangement joins TRBV28 to TRBJ2-4, with 9 bases lining up with TRBD2. Germline assignment: CDR1 MDHEN and CDR2 SYDVKM. The CDR3 runs to 15 residues. DNA of the CDR3: TGTGCCGGCAGCCGTCATAGCGGGAGACGGCGCATTCAGTACTTC. Protein sequence: CAGSRHSGRRRIQYF.

This clonotype was counted a few times. The chain combines TRBV14 with TRBJ2-1; maybe TRBD1 (6 bases). V was cut by 0 bases and J by 3 bases, with 12 bases left in between. Germline V gives CDR1 SGHDN, CDR2 FVKESK. The CDR3 has 16 residues. This chain's CDR3 is CASSQDWGHYYNEQFF. The CDR3 nucleotides are TGTGCCAGCAGCCAAGATTGGGGACATTACTACAATGAGCAGTTCTTC.

Ten or more counts support this clonotype. The chain combines TRBV5-1 with TRBJ2-5; D unresolved. The CDR3 covers 15 residues. Germline CDR1 SGHRS, CDR2 YFSETQ. Trimming removed 4 bases at V and 1 base at J, with 14 bases between. In DNA, the CDR3 is TGCGCCAGCAGCCCCCTCGACTCCACCCAAGAGACCCAGTACTTC. Protein: CASSPLDSTQETQYF.

This clonotype was counted between two and nine times. The chain employs TRBV19 and TRBJ2-7; 10 bases line up with TRBD1. The CDR3 contains 15 residues. The V and J ends lost 1 base and 5 bases, in that order; junction bases with no gene match: 5. Germline V gene data show CDR1 as LNHDA and CDR2 as SQIVND (reference sequence). CDR3 bases: TGTGCCAGTAGTATAGGGCGGGACAGGGGCCACGAGCAGTACTTC. Its translation: CASSIGRDRGHEQYF.